This T cell receptor beta chain originates from a study of T cells in Graves' hyperthyroidism and ophthalmopathy. Study-wide context: At initial diagnosis, before any treatment had begun, peripheral blood was obtained.

Whole-study results and caveats: Researchers found most expanded thyroid clonotypes above 0.001 in blood as well.

The patients, who ranged from 18 to 65 in age, presented with newly diagnosed hyperthyroidism lasting under 2 months. Amplification yielded TCR beta CDR3 regions, with RNA transcripts as the source. First-round RT-PCR targeting the TCR CDR3 was performed with the HTBI primer set. TCRdb ran MiXCR on the multiplex PCR reads and lists one entry per CDR3 protein. The sample has roughly 380,000 distinct CDR3 sequences, about 14% seen once. Ten or more counts support this clonotype. What it binds is unknown. The sequence came from a woman aged 55-70 years with Graves' hyperthyroidism. The sample was blood.

CDR3 sequence: CASSLRGLAFF. The CDR3, as DNA: TGTGCCAGCAGTTTGAGGGGTCTAGCTTTCTTT. The chain couples TRBV28 to TRBJ1-1, with a possible D match to TRBD1 (5 bases). Between the trimmed V and J ends, which lost 3 bases and 10 bases, there was a span of 9 bases. CDR3 length: 11 amino acids. CDR1 is MDHEN, CDR2 SYDVKM, per germline.